This paragraph covers one T cell receptor beta chain sequence. Its specificity is not known. The data stem from a study of cytomegalovirus exposure and HLA in healthy donors. General study results and limits: Later on, analysis showed that most CMV-associated TCR beta chains appeared to be HLA-restricted. For presence/absence analyses, sequencing depth was assumed to be roughly uniform across donors.

CDR3 size: 14 residues. Germline assignment: CDR1 SGHAT and CDR2 FQNNGV. Unrecorded immune exposures were likely, despite nominal health at sampling. In the PCR, 60 Vbeta and 13 Jbeta primers were used. Profiling relied on immunoSEQ multiplex PCR, and the TCRdb table lists in-frame clones only, not all of them. The table has about 220,000 clones, 60% to 80% seen once. The chain employs TRBV11-2 and TRBJ2-5, with 7 nucleotides matching TRBD1. The better agreement between TRBJ2-7 and the DNA end casts doubt on the J call. The source material was PBMCs. The sequence was collected from a woman in her 30s in good health and CMV-seronegative. CDR3 in amino acids: CASSTGTAAYEQYF. The CDR3 DNA is TGTGCCAGCAGTACCGGGACAGCAGCCTACGAGCAGTACTTC.